These 20 T cell receptor beta chains were all obtained from the same sample, sequenced in a study of OX40 agonist ivuxolimab in advanced cancers. The table came from immunoSEQ multiplex PCR; TCRdb's copy has only in-frame clones and leaves some out. The sample has fewer than 25,000 clones; roughly 83% are singletons. The sequencing here drew on CD4+ or CD8+ T cells sorted from blood, taken in a trial of the OX40 agonist ivuxolimab. These receptors originate from an adult with an advanced solid tumor such as melanoma, head and neck, liver or kidney cancer.

The rearrangement joins TRBV25-1 to TRBJ2-4; no clear D. The V end was cut by 3 bases, the J end by 2 bases, with 5 bases between. The CDR3 sequence is 13 residues long. The germline V gene has CDR1 MGHDK and CDR2 SYGVNS. The chain's CDR3 is CASSEGSKNIQYF. The CDR3, as DNA: TGTGCCAGCAGTGAGGGATCCAAAAACATTCAGTACTTC.

V usage is TRBV7-2 and J usage is TRBJ2-3; 7 bases match TRBD2. The germline V gene encodes CDR1 SGHTA and CDR2 FQGNSA. With 1 base clipped from V and 5 bases from J, the junction kept 6 bases outside the gene matches. The CDR3 loop spans 15 amino acids. CDR3 nucleotides: TGTGCCAGCAGCTTAGGTGCGGGAGAGGTAGATACGCAGTATTTT. Protein: CASSLGAGEVDTQYF.

This clone was observed a few times. The chain has TRBV18 and TRBJ1-2; D is undetermined. The CDR3 has 14 amino acids. V was shortened by 3 bases and J by 4 bases, with 12 bases between the two germline ends. Germline CDR1 and CDR2: KGHSH and LQKENI. The CDR3 coding sequence is TGTGCCAGCTCACCGGGCACTTCCCCCTATGGCTACACCTTC. Its protein is CASSPGTSPYGYTF. The full variable domain, in which reference TRBV18 and TRBJ1-2 provide the parts outside the CDR3, is NAGVMQNPRHLVRRRGQEARLRCSPMKGHSHVYWYRQLPEEGLKFMVYLQKENIIDESGMPKERFSAEFPKEGPSILRIQQVVRGDSAAYFCASSPGTSPYGYTFGSGTRLTVV.

V is TRBV5-1 and J is TRBJ2-7, with 9 bases that match TRBD2. CDR1 SGHRS and CDR2 YFSETQ come from the germline V gene. The CDR3 extends over 18 amino acids. The J segment lost 1 base and the V segment lost 1 base, leaving 12 bases of the junction unmatched. Here the CDR3 DNA reads TGCGCCAGCAGCTTGAGGGGAGGAGGCGGGAGGGGATCCTACGAGCAGTACTTC. Translation: CASSLRGGGGRGSYEQYF.

The chain is built from TRBV5-6 and TRBJ1-1, with D perhaps matching TRBD1 (5 bases). CDR1 is SGHDT and CDR2 is YYEEEE in the germline V gene. Trimming left V 3 bases short and J 8 bases short, with 14 bases between. This CDR3 is built from 13 residues. The CDR3 is CASSYRQPPEAFF. CDR3 in DNA: TGTGCCAGCAGCTACCGACAGCCCCCCGAAGCTTTCTTT.

The chain couples TRBV29-1 to TRBJ2-7; D uncertain. Trimming removed 4 bases at V and 0 bases at J, with 10 bases between. Germline CDR1 is SQVTM and CDR2 is ANQGSEA. The CDR3 contains 13 residues. CDR3 in amino acids: CSVVYRSSYEQYF. CDR3 nucleotides: TGCAGCGTTGTATATCGCAGCTCCTACGAGCAGTACTTC.

This chain joins TRBV19 and TRBJ2-2; 9 bases fit TRBD2. Germline V gene data show CDR1 as LNHDA and CDR2 as SQIVND (reference sequence). V was pared by 9 bases and J by 5 bases, with 7 bases of the junction left unmatched. The CDR3 is 14 amino acids. For the CDR3, the DNA is TGTGCCAGCGAGCGGGGGGCGGGGACCGGGGAGCTGTTTTTT. It specifies CASERGAGTGELFF.

This clone has only one observation. The rearrangement uses TRBV4-1 and TRBJ2-1, with D perhaps matching TRBD1 (6 bases). Trimming pared 3 bases from V and 6 bases from J, leaving 15 bases between. CDR3 size: 15 residues. Germline values: CDR1 MGHRA, CDR2 YSYEKL. The CDR3 reads CASSQNPGAPNEQFF. In nucleotides, the CDR3 is TGCGCCAGCAGCCAGAATCCAGGGGCGCCCAATGAGCAGTTCTTC.

The chain uses TRBV7-8 and TRBJ2-1, with 9 bases aligning to TRBD2. This CDR3 has 15 amino acids. Per the germline V gene, CDR1 is SGHVS and CDR2 is FQNEAQ. J was trimmed by 5 bases and V by 11 bases; bases with no gene match: 13. The CDR3 spells CAQHPLAGTHNEQFF. DNA of the CDR3: TGTGCCCAGCATCCTCTAGCGGGGACCCACAATGAGCAGTTCTTC.

The rearrangement joins TRBV7-9 to TRBJ2-7; 11 positions agree with TRBD2. The CDR3 loop spans 15 amino acids. The germline gives CDR1 SEHNR, CDR2 FQNEAQ (reference sequence). J gave up 0 bases and V 2 bases, and 0 bases lay outside the gene matches. CDR3 DNA sequence: TGTGCCAGCAGCTTAACTAGCGGGAGCTCCTACGAGCAGTACTTC. This codes for CASSLTSGSSYEQYF.

The chain couples TRBV11-2 to TRBJ2-7; weak D call: TRBD2 (6 bases). V lost 1 base to trimming and J lost 7 bases, with 14 bases between them. Germline V gene lookup returns CDR1 SGHAT and CDR2 FQNNGV. This CDR3 spans 14 amino acids. CDR3 in DNA: TGTGCCAGCAGCTTAGGTAGCGGCCTACGGGAGCAGTACTTC. This translates into CASSLGSGLREQYF.

V gene TRBV5-1 combines with J gene TRBJ2-1; TRBD1 is a possible D gene (7 bases). Germline assignment: CDR1 SGHRS and CDR2 YFSETQ. V gave up 4 bases and J gave up 4 bases, with 12 bases separating them. CDR3 size: 14 residues. CDR3: CASSAGQRYNEQFF. CDR3 nucleotides: TGCGCCAGCAGCGCGGGACAGAGATACAATGAGCAGTTCTTC.

The chain has TRBV6-5 and TRBJ1-1; 9 bases map to TRBD1. V shed 2 bases, J shed 5 bases, and the junction held 9 bases outside the gene matches. There are 16 residues in the CDR3. Looked up from germline, CDR1 is MNHEY and CDR2 is SVGAGI. The CDR3 here is CASSYLPGTGKTEAFF. For the CDR3, the DNA is TGTGCCAGCAGTTACCTACCGGGGACAGGGAAGACTGAAGCTTTCTTT.

The V gene is TRBV6-5, the J gene TRBJ2-7; 9 nucleotides line up with TRBD2. This CDR3 is 13 amino acids long. The germline gives CDR1 MNHEY, CDR2 SVGAGI. Trimming at V came to 8 bases and at J to 4 bases, leaving 6 bases not matched to a gene. CDR3 coding DNA: TGTGCCAGCTCATATAGCGGGAGTTACGAGCAGTACTTC. This translates into CASSYSGSYEQYF.

Here the CDR3 DNA reads TGTGCCAGCAGCTTAAGTCAGGGGTTTGGCTACACCTTC. Protein product: CASSLSQGFGYTF. The chain recombines TRBV7-3 with TRBJ1-2; D may be TRBD1 (6 bases). Trimming took 1 base from V and 7 from J, leaving 10 bases between them. The CDR3 is 13 amino acids. Per germline, CDR1 SGHTA and CDR2 FQGTGA.

The chain employs TRBV6-1 and TRBJ1-2; 12 bases map to TRBD1. Germline assignment: CDR1 MNHNS and CDR2 SASEGT. With V trimmed by 7 bases and J by 4 bases, 1 base remained unmatched. The CDR3 has 13 amino acids. The CDR3 DNA sequence: TGTGCCAGCACGGGACAGGGGGCCTATGGCTACACCTTC. It codes for CASTGQGAYGYTF.

The rearrangement uses TRBV6-1 and TRBJ2-7, with TRBD2 as a possible D gene (6 bases). The ends were cut back, 4 bases at V and 3 bases at J, with 13 bases in the middle. CDR3 size: 14 residues. Germline-derived CDR1 and CDR2 are MNHNS and SASEGT. CDR3: CASSVLAKNYEQYF. CDR3 in DNA: TGTGCCAGCAGTGTTCTAGCGAAGAACTACGAGCAGTACTTC.

The V and J genes are TRBV7-3 and TRBJ2-2; a weak D match, TRBD2 (6 bases). V lost 0 bases and J 8 bases, leaving 13 bases between the germline ends. Germline V CDR1 and CDR2: SGHTA, FQGTGA. The CDR3 totals 15 residues. The CDR3 sequence is CASSLTGGVQGELFF. The CDR3 DNA reads as TGTGCCAGCAGCTTAACTGGCGGGGTCCAAGGGGAGCTGTTTTTT.

By its share, this clone is medium-sized. The chain couples TRBV6-4 to TRBJ2-2, with a tentative D call TRBD2 (5 bases). V dropped 2 bases and J dropped 4 bases, with 5 bases sitting between them. The CDR3 length is 13 residues. Looked up from germline, CDR1 is MRHNA and CDR2 is SNTAGT. The CDR3 coding sequence is TGTGCCAGCAGTGACACTAGCACCGGGGAGCTGTTTTTT. This encodes CASSDTSTGELFF.

V gene TRBV30 combines with J gene TRBJ2-3, with TRBD2 identical over 7 bases. With 4 bases clipped from V and 2 bases from J, the junction kept 15 bases outside the gene matches. The germline V gene encodes CDR1 GTSNPN and CDR2 SVGIG (reference sequence). The CDR3 totals 17 residues. The CDR3 coding sequence is TGTGCCTGGACTCCATCGTGGGCTAGCGGTAACACAGATACGCAGTATTTT. Translating it yields CAWTPSWASGNTDTQYF.